The clone carrying this T cell receptor beta chain was seen ten or more times. Its specificity is not known. This specimen belongs to a study of identical twins. A universal primer site came from template switching; cDNA carried unique molecular identifiers. One entry per CDR3 protein results from TCRdb running MiXCR on the 5' RACE reads. Of hundreds of thousands of distinct CDR3 sequences listed, roughly 7.5% are singletons. Study findings and constraints: Fewer insertions marked abundant cord blood beta clonotypes; young adult naive trended weakly, memory not at all.

The same sample was also used in a study of yellow fever vaccine responses in identical twins.

The specimen was memory (CD45RO+) T cells sorted from blood. This clonotype originated in a young woman in good health.

The CDR3 DNA follows: TGTGCCAGCAGTTCCTCAGGTGCGAAGACCCAGTACTTC. Residues: CASSSSGAKTQYF. The V and J genes are TRBV28 and TRBJ2-5; D unresolved. Germline V gives CDR1 MDHEN, CDR2 SYDVKM. V lost 4 bases, J lost 6 bases, and 12 bases lay in between. This CDR3 region has 13 residues.